Following are 6 T cell receptor beta chains from one sample sequenced in a study of graft-versus-host responses after intestinal transplantation. Their specific antigens are unknown. Clones were read by immunoSEQ multiplex PCR, and TCRdb kept only the in-frame ones, dropping some. Of 130,000 or so clones listed, around nine tenths are singletons. The sequenced sample was unstimulated CD4+ T cells sorted from spleen or lymph node cells, obtained before intestinal transplant. Receptors originate from a human donor who received an intestinal transplant.

The J gene is TRBJ1-6, the V gene TRBV6-1, with D hard to call. The CDR3 is made up of 15 amino acids. In germline, CDR1 is MNHNS, CDR2 SASEGT. V was cut by 5 bases and J by 9 bases, with 17 bases left in between. The CDR3 DNA is TGTGCCAGCAGTCCTACGTGGAGTCAAGGTTCACCCCTCCACTTT. It encodes CASSPTWSQGSPLHF.

The CDR3 DNA is TGTGCCTGGAGTGGACAGAACACCGGGGAGCTGTTTTTT. Protein sequence: CAWSGQNTGELFF. V and J are TRBV30 and TRBJ2-2; D is ambiguous. V was cut by 1 base and J by 1 base, with 4 bases left in between. The CDR3 runs to 13 residues. The germline V gene encodes CDR1 GTSNPN and CDR2 SVGIG (reference sequence).

The chain links TRBV21-1 to TRBJ1-5; the table names TRBD1, a call not compared with the DNA. TRBV21-1 is tagged as a pseudogene. This CDR3 region has 14 residues. CDR3 sequence: CASSEQGARQPQHF. CDR3 bases: TGTGCCAGCAGCGAACAGGGGGCTCGTCAGCCCCAGCATTTT.

This clone was counted only a few times. This rearrangement joins TRBV7-3 to TRBJ2-2; 8 nucleotides agree with TRBD1. The germline V gene has CDR1 SGHTA and CDR2 FQGTGA. The CDR3 is 14 amino acids. Trimming cost V 10 bases and J 8 bases; bases outside gene matches: 12. For the CDR3, the DNA is TGTGCCACCCGCGCCGGAACAGGGGGTGGGGAGCTGTTTTTT. It translates to CATRAGTGGGELFF.

This chain uses TRBV4-2 with TRBJ2-3; D might be TRBD2 (6 bases). The V gene lost 1 base and the J gene lost 8 bases, with 13 bases spanning the gap. This CDR3 comprises 14 residues. Germline assignment: CDR1 LGHNA and CDR2 YNFKEQ. CDR3 amino acids: CASSQGGAGFTQYF. CDR3 DNA sequence: TGTGCCAGCAGCCAAGGAGGGGCGGGGTTTACGCAGTATTTT.

The V and J genes are TRBV4-1 and TRBJ2-3, with 8 bases aligning to TRBD2. CDR1 and CDR2 (germline): MGHRA, YSYEKL. Losses at the gene ends were 0 bases for V and 1 base for J; bases not matched to a gene: 6. This CDR3 has 17 amino acids. CDR3 protein: CASSQDQASGRTDTQYF. CDR3 nucleotide sequence: TGCGCCAGCAGCCAAGATCAGGCTAGCGGGCGCACAGATACGCAGTATTTT.